The source of this T cell receptor (beta chain) is a study of cytomegalovirus exposure and HLA in healthy donors. As for the study in general: The same platform as the roughly 630 first-cohort repertoires was used for the roughly 130 validation repertoires, a later analysis reported.

TCRdb's copy holds only in-frame clones and misses some; the assay was immunoSEQ multiplex PCR. The table has about 150,000 clones, approximately 89% seen once. With V trimmed by 4 bases and J by 8 bases, 8 bases remained unmatched. Germline CDR1 reads SGHAT; CDR2 reads FQNNGV. This CDR3 is 15 amino acids long. The receptor was isolated from a man between 18 and 35 years old in good health and CMV-seronegative. The chain employs TRBV11-2 and TRBJ1-4, with 9 nucleotides matching TRBD1. The sample was PBMCs. DNA of the CDR3: TGTGCCAGCAGCTCGTACAGGGGGCGCGAAGAAAAACTGTTTTTT. Translation gives CASSSYRGREEKLFF. The full variable domain, rest sourced from reference TRBV11-2 and TRBJ1-4, is EAGVAQSPRYKIIEKRQSVAFWCNPISGHATLYWYQQILGQGPKLLIQFQNNGVVDDSQLPKDRFSAERLKGVDSTLKIQPAKLEDSAVYLCASSSYRGREEKLFFGSGTQLSVL.